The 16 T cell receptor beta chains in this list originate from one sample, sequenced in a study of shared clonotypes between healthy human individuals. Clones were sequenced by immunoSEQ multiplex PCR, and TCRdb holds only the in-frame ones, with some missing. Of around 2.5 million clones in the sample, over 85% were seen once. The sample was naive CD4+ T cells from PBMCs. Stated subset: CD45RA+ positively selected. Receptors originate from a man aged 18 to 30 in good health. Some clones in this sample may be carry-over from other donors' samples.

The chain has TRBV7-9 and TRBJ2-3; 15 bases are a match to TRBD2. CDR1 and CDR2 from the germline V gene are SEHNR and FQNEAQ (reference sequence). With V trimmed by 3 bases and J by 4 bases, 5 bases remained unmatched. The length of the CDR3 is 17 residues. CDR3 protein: CASSLPRTSGRADTQYF. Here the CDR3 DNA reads TGTGCCAGCAGCTTGCCCCGGACTAGCGGGAGGGCAGATACGCAGTATTTT.

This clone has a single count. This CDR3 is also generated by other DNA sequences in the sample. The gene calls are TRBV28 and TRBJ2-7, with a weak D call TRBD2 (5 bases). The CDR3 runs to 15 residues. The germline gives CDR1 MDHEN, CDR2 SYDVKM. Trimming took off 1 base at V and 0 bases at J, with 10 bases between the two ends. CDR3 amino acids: CASSLSGGLSYEQYF. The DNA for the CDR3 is TGTGCCAGCAGTTTATCCGGCGGGCTCTCCTACGAGCAGTACTTC.

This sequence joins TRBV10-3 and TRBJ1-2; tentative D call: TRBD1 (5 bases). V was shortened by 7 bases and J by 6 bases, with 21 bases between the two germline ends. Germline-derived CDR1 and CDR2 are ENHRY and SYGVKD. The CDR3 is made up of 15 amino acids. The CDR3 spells CAIMGQGSTGNGYTF. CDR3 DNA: TGTGCCATCATGGGGCAGGGTTCGACGGGAAATGGCTACACCTTC.

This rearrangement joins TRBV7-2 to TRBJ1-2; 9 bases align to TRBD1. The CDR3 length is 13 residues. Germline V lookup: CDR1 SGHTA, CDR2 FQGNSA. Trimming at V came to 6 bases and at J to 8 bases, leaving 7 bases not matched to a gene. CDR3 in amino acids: CASRGTGSGGYTF. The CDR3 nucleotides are TGTGCCAGCAGAGGGACAGGGTCGGGCGGCTACACCTTC.

This CDR3 reads CASSPTSSQNEQFF. The CDR3 DNA is TGTGCCAGCTCACCAACCTCTAGCCAGAATGAGCAGTTCTTC. The rearrangement joins TRBV18 to TRBJ2-1; D is perhaps TRBD2 (5 bases). V gave up 2 bases and J gave up 7 bases, with 12 bases separating them. The CDR3 runs 14 residues. Germline CDR1 reads KGHSH; CDR2 reads LQKENI.

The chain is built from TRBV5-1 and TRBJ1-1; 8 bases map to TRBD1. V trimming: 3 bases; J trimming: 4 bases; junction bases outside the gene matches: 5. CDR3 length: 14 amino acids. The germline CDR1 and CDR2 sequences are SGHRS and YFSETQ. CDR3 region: CASSSTGAGTEAFF. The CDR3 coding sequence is TGCGCCAGCAGCTCGACAGGGGCTGGCACTGAAGCTTTCTTT.

In nucleotides, the CDR3 is TGTGCCAGCAGCTTAGCCGCAGGACCGGGCTCCTACGAGCAGTACTTC. Residues: CASSLAAGPGSYEQYF. This chain connects TRBV11-2 to TRBJ2-7; no clear D. Per the germline V gene, CDR1 is SGHAT and CDR2 is FQNNGV. V shed 1 base and J shed 0 bases, with 13 bases lying between them. CDR3 length equals 16 residues.

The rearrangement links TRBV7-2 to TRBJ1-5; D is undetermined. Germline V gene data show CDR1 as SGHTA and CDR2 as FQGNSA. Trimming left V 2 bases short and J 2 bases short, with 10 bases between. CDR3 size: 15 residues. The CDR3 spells CASSLLWFGNQPQHF. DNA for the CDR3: TGTGCCAGCAGCTTACTGTGGTTCGGCAATCAGCCCCAGCATTTT.

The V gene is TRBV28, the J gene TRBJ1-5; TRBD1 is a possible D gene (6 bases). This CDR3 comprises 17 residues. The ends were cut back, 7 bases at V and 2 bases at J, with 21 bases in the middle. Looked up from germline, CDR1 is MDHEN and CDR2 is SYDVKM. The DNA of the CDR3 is TGTGCCAGCACCCCCCAACCGTCCGGGGGCGGCAATCAGCCCCAGCATTTT. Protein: CASTPQPSGGGNQPQHF.

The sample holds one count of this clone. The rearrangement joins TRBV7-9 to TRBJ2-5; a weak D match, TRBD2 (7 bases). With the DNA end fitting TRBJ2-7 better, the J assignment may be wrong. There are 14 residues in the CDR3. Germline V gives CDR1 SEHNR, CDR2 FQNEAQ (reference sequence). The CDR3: CASSLSIRGAEQYF. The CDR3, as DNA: TGTGCCAGCAGCTTATCGATCCGGGGGGCCGAGCAGTACTTC.

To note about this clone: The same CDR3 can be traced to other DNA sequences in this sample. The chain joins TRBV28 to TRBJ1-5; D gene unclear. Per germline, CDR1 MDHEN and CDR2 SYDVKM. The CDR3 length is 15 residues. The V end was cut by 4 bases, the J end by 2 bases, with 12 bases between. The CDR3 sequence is CASSSGQVGNQPQHF. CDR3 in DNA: TGTGCCAGCAGTTCTGGGCAGGTCGGCAATCAGCCCCAGCATTTT.

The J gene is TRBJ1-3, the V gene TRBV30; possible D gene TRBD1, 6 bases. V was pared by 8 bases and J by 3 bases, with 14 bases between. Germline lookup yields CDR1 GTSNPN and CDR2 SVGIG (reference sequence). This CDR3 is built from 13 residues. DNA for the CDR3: TGTGCCAGAGTAGGGGGTAGTGGAAACACCATATATTTT. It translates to CARVGGSGNTIYF.

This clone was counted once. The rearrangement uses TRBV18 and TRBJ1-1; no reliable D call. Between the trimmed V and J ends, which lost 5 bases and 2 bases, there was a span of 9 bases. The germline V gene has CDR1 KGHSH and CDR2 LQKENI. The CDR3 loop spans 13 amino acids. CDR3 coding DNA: TGTGCCAGCTCATTGACGCGAAACACTGAAGCTTTCTTT. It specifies CASSLTRNTEAFF.

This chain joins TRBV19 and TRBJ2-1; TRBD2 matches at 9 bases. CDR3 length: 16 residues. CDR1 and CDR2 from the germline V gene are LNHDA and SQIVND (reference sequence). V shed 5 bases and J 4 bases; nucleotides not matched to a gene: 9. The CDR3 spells CASSSSGEGFYNEQFF. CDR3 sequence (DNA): TGTGCCAGTAGTTCTAGCGGGGAAGGGTTTTACAATGAGCAGTTCTTC.

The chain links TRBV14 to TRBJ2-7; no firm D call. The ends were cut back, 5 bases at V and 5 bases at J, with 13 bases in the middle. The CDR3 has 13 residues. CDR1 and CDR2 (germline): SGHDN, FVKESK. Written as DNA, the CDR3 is TGTGCCAGCAGCTCCTACAGATGGAACGAGCAGTACTTC. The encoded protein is CASSSYRWNEQYF. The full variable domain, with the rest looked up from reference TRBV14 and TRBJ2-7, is EAGVTQFPSHSVIEKGQTVTLRCDPISGHDNLYWYRRVMGKEIKFLLHFVKESKQDESGMPNNRFLAERTGGTYSTLKVQPAELEDSGVYFCASSSYRWNEQYFGPGTRLTVT.

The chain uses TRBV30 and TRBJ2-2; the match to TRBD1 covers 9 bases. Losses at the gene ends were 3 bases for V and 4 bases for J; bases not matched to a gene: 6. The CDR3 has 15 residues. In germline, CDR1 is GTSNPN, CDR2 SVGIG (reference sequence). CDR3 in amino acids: CAWSDGQGSTGELFF. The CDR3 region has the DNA TGTGCCTGGAGCGATGGACAGGGGTCCACCGGGGAGCTGTTTTTT. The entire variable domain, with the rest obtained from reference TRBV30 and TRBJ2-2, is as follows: SQTIHQWPATLVQPVGSPLSLECTVEGTSNPNLYWYRQAAGRGLQLLFYSVGIGQISSEVPQNLSASRPQDRQFILSSKKLLLSDSGFYLCAWSDGQGSTGELFFGEGSRLTVL.